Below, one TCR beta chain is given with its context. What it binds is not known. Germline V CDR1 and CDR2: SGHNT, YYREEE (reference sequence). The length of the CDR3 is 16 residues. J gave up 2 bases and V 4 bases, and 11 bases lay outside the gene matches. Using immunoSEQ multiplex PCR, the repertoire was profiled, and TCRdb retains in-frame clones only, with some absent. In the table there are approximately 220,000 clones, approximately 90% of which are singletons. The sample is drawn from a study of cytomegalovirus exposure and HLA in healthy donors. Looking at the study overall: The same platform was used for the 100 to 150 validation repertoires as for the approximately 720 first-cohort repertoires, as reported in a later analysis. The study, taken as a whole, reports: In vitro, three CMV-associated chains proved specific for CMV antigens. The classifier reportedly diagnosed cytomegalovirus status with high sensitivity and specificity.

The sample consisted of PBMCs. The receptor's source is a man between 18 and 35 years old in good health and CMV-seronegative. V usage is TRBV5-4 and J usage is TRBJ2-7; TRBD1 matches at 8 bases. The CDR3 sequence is CASSPDPGQVTYEQYF. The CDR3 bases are TGTGCCAGCAGCCCCGACCCGGGACAGGTGACCTACGAGCAGTACTTC.